Shown below are 2 T cell receptor beta chains from a single sample sequenced in a study of T cells in Graves' hyperthyroidism and ophthalmopathy. TCR beta CDR3 regions were amplified from RNA. The HTBI primer set was used in a first-round RT-PCR of the TCR CDR3. Each CDR3 protein is one row after TCRdb ran MiXCR on the multiplex PCR reads. Of roughly 400,000 distinct CDR3 sequences listed, over 11% are singletons. The sequenced sample was blood. These receptors all stem from a man between 45 and 60 years old with Graves' ophthalmopathy.

This clonotype was seen repeatedly, ten times or more. The genes are TRBV7-9 and TRBJ2-7; the D call may be TRBD1 or TRBD2 (5 bases each). This CDR3 has 13 residues. Germline-derived CDR1 and CDR2 are SEHNR and FQNEAQ (reference sequence). Trimming pared 8 bases from V and 2 bases from J, leaving 13 bases between. CDR3 amino acids: CASGTYLTYEQYF. The CDR3 bases are TGTGCCAGCGGGACCTATTTGACCTACGAGCAGTACTTC.

The chain has TRBV11-2 and TRBJ2-7, with 12 bases matching TRBD2. This CDR3 comprises 17 residues. V lost 4 bases, J lost 4 bases, and 11 bases stayed unmatched. Looked up from germline, CDR1 is SGHAT and CDR2 is FQNNGV. DNA of the CDR3: TGTGCCAGCAGCTCGCGATCGACTAGCGGGAGAGGGTACGAGCAGTACTTC. Its protein is CASSSRSTSGRGYEQYF.